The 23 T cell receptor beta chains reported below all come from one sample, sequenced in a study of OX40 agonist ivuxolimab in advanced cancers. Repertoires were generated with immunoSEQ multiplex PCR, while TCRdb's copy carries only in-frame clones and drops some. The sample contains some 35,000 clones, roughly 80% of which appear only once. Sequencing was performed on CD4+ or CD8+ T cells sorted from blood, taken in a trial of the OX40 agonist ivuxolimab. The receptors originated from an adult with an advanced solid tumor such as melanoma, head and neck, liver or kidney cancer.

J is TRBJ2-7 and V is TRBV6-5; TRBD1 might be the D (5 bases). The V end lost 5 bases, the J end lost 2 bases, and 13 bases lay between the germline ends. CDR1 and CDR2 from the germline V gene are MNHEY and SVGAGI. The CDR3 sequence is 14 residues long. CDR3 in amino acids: CASSATVTTYEQYF. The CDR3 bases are TGTGCCAGCAGTGCGACAGTGACCACCTACGAGCAGTACTTC.

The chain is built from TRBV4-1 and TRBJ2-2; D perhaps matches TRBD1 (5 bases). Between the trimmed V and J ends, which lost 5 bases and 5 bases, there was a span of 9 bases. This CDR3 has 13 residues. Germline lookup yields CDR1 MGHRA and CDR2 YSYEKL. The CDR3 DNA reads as TGCGCCAGCAGCGGGCACAGGACCGGGGAGCTGTTTTTT. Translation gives CASSGHRTGELFF.

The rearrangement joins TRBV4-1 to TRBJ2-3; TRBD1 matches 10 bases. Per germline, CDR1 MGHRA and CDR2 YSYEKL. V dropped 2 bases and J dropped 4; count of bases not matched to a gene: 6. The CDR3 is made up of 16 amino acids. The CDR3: CASSQRGQGNPDTQYF. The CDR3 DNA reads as TGCGCCAGCAGCCAACGGGGACAGGGGAATCCAGATACGCAGTATTTT.

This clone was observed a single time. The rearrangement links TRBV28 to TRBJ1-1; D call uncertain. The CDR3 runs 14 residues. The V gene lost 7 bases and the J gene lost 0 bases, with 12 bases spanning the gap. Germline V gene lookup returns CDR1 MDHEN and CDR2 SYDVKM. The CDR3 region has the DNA TGTGCCAGCACCTCCCCAGGATTGAACACTGAAGCTTTCTTT. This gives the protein CASTSPGLNTEAFF. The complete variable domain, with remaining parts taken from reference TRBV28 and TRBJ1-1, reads DVKVTQSSRYLVKRTGEKVFLECVQDMDHENMFWYRQDPGLGLRLIYFSYDVKMKEKGDIPEGYSVSREKKERFSLILESASTNQTSMYLCASTSPGLNTEAFFGQGTRLTVV.

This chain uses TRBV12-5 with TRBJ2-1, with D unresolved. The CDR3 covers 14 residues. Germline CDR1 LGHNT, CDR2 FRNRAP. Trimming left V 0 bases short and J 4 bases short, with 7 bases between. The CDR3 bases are TGTGCTAGTGGTTTGGTACCCTCATACAATGAGCAGTTCTTC. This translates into CASGLVPSYNEQFF.

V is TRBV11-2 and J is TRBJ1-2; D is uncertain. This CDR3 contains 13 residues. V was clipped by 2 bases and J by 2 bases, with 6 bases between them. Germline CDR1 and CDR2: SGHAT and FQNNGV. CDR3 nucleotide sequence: TGTGCCAGCAGCTTACTGCCCAACTATGGCTACACCTTC. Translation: CASSLLPNYGYTF.

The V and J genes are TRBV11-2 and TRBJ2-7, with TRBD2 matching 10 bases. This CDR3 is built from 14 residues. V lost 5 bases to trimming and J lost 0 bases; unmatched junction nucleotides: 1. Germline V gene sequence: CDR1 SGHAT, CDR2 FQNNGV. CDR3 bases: TGTGCCAGCAGCCCTAGCGGGAGCTCCTACGAGCAGTACTTC. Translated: CASSPSGSSYEQYF. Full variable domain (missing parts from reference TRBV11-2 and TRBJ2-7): EAGVAQSPRYKIIEKRQSVAFWCNPISGHATLYWYQQILGQGPKLLIQFQNNGVVDDSQLPKDRFSAERLKGVDSTLKIQPAKLEDSAVYLCASSPSGSSYEQYFGPGTRLTVT.

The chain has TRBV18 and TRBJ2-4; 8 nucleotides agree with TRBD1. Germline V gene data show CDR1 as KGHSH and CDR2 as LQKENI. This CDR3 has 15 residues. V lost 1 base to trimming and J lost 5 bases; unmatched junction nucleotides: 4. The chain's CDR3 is CASSPLAGGQNIQYF. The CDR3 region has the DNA TGTGCCAGCTCACCACTTGCAGGGGGCCAAAACATTCAGTACTTC.

CDR3 region: CASSEPARTDTQYF. DNA of the CDR3: TGTGCCAGCAGTGAACCCGCCCGCACAGATACGCAGTATTTT. V usage is TRBV6-1 and J usage is TRBJ2-3, with D hard to call. CDR1 is MNHNS and CDR2 is SASEGT in the germline V gene. Trimming removed 2 bases from V and 1 base from J, with 7 bases in between. The CDR3 sequence is 14 residues long.

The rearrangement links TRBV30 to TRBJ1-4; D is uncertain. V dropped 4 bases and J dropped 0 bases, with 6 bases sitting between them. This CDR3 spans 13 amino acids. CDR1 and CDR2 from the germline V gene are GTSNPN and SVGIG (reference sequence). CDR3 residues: CAWTRATNEKLFF. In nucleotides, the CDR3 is TGTGCCTGGACCCGTGCAACTAATGAAAAACTGTTTTTT.

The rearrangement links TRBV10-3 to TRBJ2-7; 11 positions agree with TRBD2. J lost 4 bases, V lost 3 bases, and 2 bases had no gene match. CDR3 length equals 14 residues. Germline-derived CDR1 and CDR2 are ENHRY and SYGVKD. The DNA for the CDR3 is TGTGCCATCAGTGATGGGACTAGCGGATACGAGCAGTACTTC. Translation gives CAISDGTSGYEQYF.

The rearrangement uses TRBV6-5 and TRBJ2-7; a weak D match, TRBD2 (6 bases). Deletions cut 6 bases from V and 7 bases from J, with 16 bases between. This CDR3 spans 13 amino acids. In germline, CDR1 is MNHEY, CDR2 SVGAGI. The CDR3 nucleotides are TGTGCCAGCAGCCCGGGACTTTCGTCTGAGCAGTACTTC. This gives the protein CASSPGLSSEQYF.

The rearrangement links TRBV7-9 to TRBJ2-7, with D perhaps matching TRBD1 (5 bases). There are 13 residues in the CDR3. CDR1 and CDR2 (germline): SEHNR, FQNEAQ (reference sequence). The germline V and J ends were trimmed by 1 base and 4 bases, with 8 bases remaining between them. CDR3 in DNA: TGTGCCAGCAGCTTAGGGGGCCGATACGAGCAGTACTTC. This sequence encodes CASSLGGRYEQYF.

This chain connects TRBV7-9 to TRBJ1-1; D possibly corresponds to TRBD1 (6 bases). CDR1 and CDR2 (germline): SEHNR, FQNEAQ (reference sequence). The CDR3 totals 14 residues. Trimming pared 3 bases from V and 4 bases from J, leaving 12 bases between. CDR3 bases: TGTGCCAGCAGCTTCGGGGGCAAGGGCACTGAAGCTTTCTTT. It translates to CASSFGGKGTEAFF.

Here the CDR3 reads CASSLAGGGTDTQYF. DNA for the CDR3: TGTGCCAGCAGTCTAGCGGGGGGTGGCACAGATACGCAGTATTTT. V is TRBV2 and J is TRBJ2-3; 11 bases fit TRBD2. Germline V gives CDR1 SNHLY, CDR2 FYNNEI. The CDR3 has 15 amino acids. V was pared by 5 bases and J by 1 base, with 2 bases of the junction left unmatched.

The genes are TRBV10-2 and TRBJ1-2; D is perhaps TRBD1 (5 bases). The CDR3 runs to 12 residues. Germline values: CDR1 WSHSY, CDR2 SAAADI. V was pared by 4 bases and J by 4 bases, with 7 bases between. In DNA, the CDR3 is TGCGCCAGCAGTGCAGGGATCTATGGCTACACCTTC. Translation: CASSAGIYGYTF.

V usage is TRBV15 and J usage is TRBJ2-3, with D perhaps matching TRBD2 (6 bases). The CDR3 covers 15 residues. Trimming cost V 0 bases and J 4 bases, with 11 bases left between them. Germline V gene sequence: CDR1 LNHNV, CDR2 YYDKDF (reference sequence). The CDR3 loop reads CATSRDRGLPDTQYF. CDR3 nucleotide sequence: TGTGCCACCAGCAGAGATAGGGGACTCCCAGATACGCAGTATTTT.

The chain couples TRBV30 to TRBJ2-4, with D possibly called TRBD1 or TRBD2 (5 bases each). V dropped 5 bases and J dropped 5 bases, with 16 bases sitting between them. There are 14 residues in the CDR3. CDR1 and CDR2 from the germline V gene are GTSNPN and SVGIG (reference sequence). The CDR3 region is CAWGGEQGENIQYF. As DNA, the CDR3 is TGTGCCTGGGGGGGAGAGCAGGGCGAAAACATTCAGTACTTC. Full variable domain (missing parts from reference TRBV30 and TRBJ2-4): SQTIHQWPATLVQPVGSPLSLECTVEGTSNPNLYWYRQAAGRGLQLLFYSVGIGQISSEVPQNLSASRPQDRQFILSSKKLLLSDSGFYLCAWGGEQGENIQYFGAGTRLSVL.

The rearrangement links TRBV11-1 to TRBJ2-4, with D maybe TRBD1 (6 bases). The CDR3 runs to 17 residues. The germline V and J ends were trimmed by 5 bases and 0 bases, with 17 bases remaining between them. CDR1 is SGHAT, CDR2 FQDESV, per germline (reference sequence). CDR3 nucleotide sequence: TGTGCCAGCAGCAATACAGGGCACCCTGTAGCCAAAAACATTCAGTACTTC. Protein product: CASSNTGHPVAKNIQYF.

CDR3 nucleotide sequence: TGTGCCAGCAGCTCGTTCGCTGGGTTTGGGGAGACCCAGTACTTC. This encodes CASSSFAGFGETQYF. The chain carries TRBV11-1 and TRBJ2-5; D gene uncertain. Trimming removed 4 bases from V and 5 bases from J, with 17 bases in between. This CDR3 region has 15 residues. Germline V gives CDR1 SGHAT, CDR2 FQDESV (reference sequence). Complete variable domain (other parts from reference TRBV11-1 and TRBJ2-5): EAEVAQSPRYKITEKSQAVAFWCDPISGHATLYWYRQILGQGPELLVQFQDESVVDDSQLPKDRFSAERLKGVDSTLKIQPAELGDSAMYLCASSSFAGFGETQYFGPGTRLLVL.

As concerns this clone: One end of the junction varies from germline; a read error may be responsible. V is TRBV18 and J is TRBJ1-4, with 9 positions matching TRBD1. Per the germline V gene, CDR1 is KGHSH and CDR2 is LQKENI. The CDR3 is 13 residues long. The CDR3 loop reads CATSQGADEKLFF. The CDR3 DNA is TGTGCCACCTCACAGGGGGCCGATGAAAAACTGTTTTTT.

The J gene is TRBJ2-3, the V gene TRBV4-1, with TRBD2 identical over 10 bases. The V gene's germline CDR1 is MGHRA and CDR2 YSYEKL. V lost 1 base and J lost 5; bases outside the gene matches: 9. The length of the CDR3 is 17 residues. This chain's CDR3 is CASSQAGVAGGGDTQYF. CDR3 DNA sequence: TGCGCCAGCAGCCAAGCGGGGGTAGCGGGAGGAGGAGATACGCAGTATTTT.

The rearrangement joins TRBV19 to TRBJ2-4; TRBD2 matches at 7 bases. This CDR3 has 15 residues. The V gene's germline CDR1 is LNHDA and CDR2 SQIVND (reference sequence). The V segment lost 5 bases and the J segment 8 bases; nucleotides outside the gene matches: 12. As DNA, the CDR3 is TGTGCCAGTAGTTCGAGGACTAGGGGTTGGGACATTCAGTACTTC. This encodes CASSSRTRGWDIQYF.